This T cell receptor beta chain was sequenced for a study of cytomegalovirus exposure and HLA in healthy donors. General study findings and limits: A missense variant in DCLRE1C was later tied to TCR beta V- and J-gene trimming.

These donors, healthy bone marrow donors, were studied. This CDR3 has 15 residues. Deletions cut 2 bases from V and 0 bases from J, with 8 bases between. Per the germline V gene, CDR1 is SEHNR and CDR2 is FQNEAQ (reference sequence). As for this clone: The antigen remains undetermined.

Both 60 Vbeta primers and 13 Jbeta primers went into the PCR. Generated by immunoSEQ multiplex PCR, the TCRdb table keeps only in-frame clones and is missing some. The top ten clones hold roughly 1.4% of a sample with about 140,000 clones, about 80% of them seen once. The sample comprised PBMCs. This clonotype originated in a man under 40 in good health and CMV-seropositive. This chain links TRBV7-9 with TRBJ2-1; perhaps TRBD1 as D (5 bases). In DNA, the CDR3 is TGTGCCAGCAGCTTAAGGGGAAGCTCCTACAATGAGCAGTTCTTC. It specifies CASSLRGSSYNEQFF.